This T cell receptor beta chain was sequenced during a study of blood T cell repertoires in COVID-19 (dated by TCRdb to 2018 to 2020). With regard to the full study: Collaborator samples came from the United States, Italy and Spain and covered acute and convalescent phases of COVID-19. The material from the prospective study consisted of cDNA or gDNA derived from T cells, B-cell-depleted T cells, or PBMCs. Subjects who had been exposed to COVID-19, were actively infected with it, or had recovered from it provided the deeply sampled blood TCRbeta repertoires that made up the dataset. The repertoires were released in a freely available public database meant as a resource for research on the immune response to SARS-CoV-2. The samples were drawn from the first 160 participants of the ongoing ImmuneRACE study and from 1,254 subjects provided by 6 global collaborators. Sample metadata almost always included a de-identified subject ID, COVID-19 status, age in years and sex. Where HLA class I and class II types were available, the types were taken from metadata supplied by the sample provider, not from assay-based typing. General conclusions and limits of the study: The quantity of clinical and demographic metadata differed by source and by participant and was supplied without curation.

The immunoSEQ Assay, a bias-controlled multiplex PCR, was used to amplify TCRbeta CDR3 regions from genomic DNA. From the authors' description of their analysis: The number of nucleated cells in each sample was estimated from the amplification of reference gene primers within the assay. To quantify the absolute abundance of each unique TCRbeta CDR3 rearrangement, sequence reads were collapsed and filtered. Productive Simpson clonality was computed per sample as the square root of Simpson's diversity index over productive rearrangements. TCRdb carries this immuneACCESS record with in-frame sequences only. Its versions omit some clonotypes, under half of them owing to an unresolved V gene in the studies checked, with the rest unexplained. V, J and clone size derive from that table, while D and trimming were established from the DNA sequence. This sample is represented by 350,000 to 450,000 clones; 85% to 90% of them were singletons. About 1.1% of the sample is in the top ten clones.

Enrolling through a virtual design, the prospective study's participants ranged in age from about 18 to 100 years and lived across roughly 23 United States geographic areas. In the prospective study, participants were assigned to cohorts based on the clinical history participants reported in a screening survey and a study questionnaire. For ImmuneRACE Cohort 3, a participant was defined as recovered based on two consecutive negative NP/OP PCR tests, clearance by a healthcare professional, or resolution of symptoms. In the prospective study, mobile phlebotomists collected whole blood, serum and a nasopharyngeal or oropharyngeal swab from each participant. Prospective study participants could optionally give additional blood draws and questionnaires over a roughly 2-month period. Before DNA extraction, prospective study blood samples were shipped either frozen or at room temperature. CDR1 and CDR2, per the germline V gene, are SGHRS and YFSETQ. The CDR3 spans 15 residues, from the cysteine through the phenylalanine. Just CDR3 DNA is preserved here, 45 bases in frame from base 1. V lost 3 bases and J lost 3 bases; the stretch between them is 15 bases long.

As to this clone: There is no known antigen for this receptor. No base quality information exists; no much larger clone differs at one position.

The sample taken for sequencing was PBMCs or T cells enriched from blood (not recorded which). The receptor was derived from a man aged 30 to 45 who had recovered from COVID-19. Here the chain combines TRBV5-1 and TRBJ1-2; the D gene remains uncertain. Here the CDR3 is given as CASSSTGIRDYGYTF. The DNA is as follows: TGCGCCAGCAGCTCGACCGGCATTCGGGACTATGGCTACACCTTC.